The next 32 T cell receptor beta chains were all read from a single sample in a study of blood T cell repertoires in COVID-19. Sequencing was performed with immunoSEQ multiplex PCR; in TCRdb, only in-frame clones are kept and a portion is missing. The sample lists about 100,000 clones; around 89% were seen once. Sequenced: peripheral blood. These receptors came from a woman at least 80 years old with acute or convalescent COVID-19.

The chain recombines TRBV7-9 with TRBJ1-1; D remains unclear. The CDR3 covers 14 residues. V lost 2 bases, J lost 0 bases, and 7 bases lay in between. CDR1 is SEHNR and CDR2 is FQNEAQ in the germline V gene (reference sequence). The chain's CDR3 is CASSLNSMNTEAFF. CDR3 nucleotides: TGTGCCAGCAGCTTAAATTCCATGAACACTGAAGCTTTCTTT.

Only one count was recorded for this clone. V gene TRBV18 combines with J gene TRBJ2-5; tentatively, D is TRBD2 (5 bases). In germline, CDR1 is KGHSH, CDR2 LQKENI. V dropped 3 bases and J dropped 5 bases, with 10 bases sitting between them. This CDR3 contains 13 residues. The CDR3 sequence: CASSPRPGETQYF. The CDR3 nucleotides read TGTGCCAGCTCACCTAGACCGGGGGAGACCCAGTACTTC.

The chain combines TRBV5-5 with TRBJ2-7; TRBD1 might be the D (5 bases). Germline CDR1 reads SGHKS; CDR2 reads YYEKEE (reference sequence). Trimming left V 5 bases short and J 6 bases short, with 21 bases between. This CDR3 is 15 amino acids long. CDR3 nucleotide sequence: TGTGCCAGCAGGGGTGAATCTGGACAAGGTCGCGAGCAGTACTTC. As protein: CASRGESGQGREQYF.

The rearrangement uses TRBV28 and TRBJ1-2; tentatively, D is TRBD1 (5 bases). The V and J ends lost 6 bases and 0 bases respectively, with 14 bases between them. The CDR3 length is 15 residues. CDR1 MDHEN and CDR2 SYDVKM come from the germline V gene. In nucleotides, the CDR3 is TGTGCCAGCAGGGGCCTGCAGGGCCCTAACTATGGCTACACCTTC. It specifies CASRGLQGPNYGYTF.

This rearrangement joins TRBV6-2 or TRBV6-3 to TRBJ1-2, with 8 bases lining up with TRBD1. Germline values: CDR1 MNHEY, CDR2 SVGEGT. Trimming removed 6 bases from V and 2 bases from J; junction bases left unmatched: 2. The CDR3 spans 13 residues. CDR3 sequence: CASSRQGNYGYTF. For the CDR3, the DNA is TGTGCCAGCAGCAGACAGGGGAACTATGGCTACACCTTC.

A few counts support this clone. This chain uses TRBV7-8 with TRBJ1-2, with 8 bases lining up with TRBD1. Trimming cost V 0 bases and J 2 bases; bases outside gene matches: 2. The CDR3 length is 15 residues. Germline CDR1 and CDR2: SGHVS and FQNEAQ. DNA for the CDR3: TGTGCCAGCAGCTTAGCGGGACAGGCCAACTATGGCTACACCTTC. Residues: CASSLAGQANYGYTF.

The gene calls are TRBV6-5 and TRBJ1-1, with TRBD1 as a possible D gene (5 bases). The germline gives CDR1 MNHEY, CDR2 SVGAGI. CDR3 length equals 15 residues. V dropped 0 bases and J dropped 5 bases, with 13 bases sitting between them. The CDR3 sequence: CASSYSYGGGTEAFF. The CDR3 region has the DNA TGTGCCAGCAGTTACTCTTACGGGGGTGGGACTGAAGCTTTCTTT.

In its sample, this clone was seen a few times. The chain links TRBV10-3 to TRBJ1-1, with 7 bases matching TRBD1. V lost 5 bases to trimming and J lost 1 base; unmatched junction nucleotides: 7. The CDR3 is 15 residues long. Germline CDR1 reads ENHRY; CDR2 reads SYGVKD. The CDR3 nucleotides are TGTGCCATCAGTATAACCGGGACAGCGAACACTGAAGCTTTCTTT. It yields the protein CAISITGTANTEAFF.

This rearrangement joins TRBV5-6 to TRBJ1-6; TRBD1 matches 7 bases. The CDR3 is made up of 14 amino acids. Germline CDR1 reads SGHDT; CDR2 reads YYEEEE. V was pared by 4 bases and J by 9 bases, with 7 bases of the junction left unmatched. The CDR3 sequence is CASSTGTEASPLHF. The DNA for the CDR3 is TGTGCCAGCAGCACGGGGACAGAGGCTTCACCCCTCCACTTT.

The rearrangement links TRBV3-1 (or the pseudogene TRBV3-2) to TRBJ1-4; D is uncertain. The CDR3 spans 17 residues. V lost 0 bases and J lost 3, with 14 bases in between. Germline V gene lookup returns CDR1 LGHDT and CDR2 YNNKEL (reference sequence). The CDR3 region is CASSQESPREPNEKLFF. The CDR3 DNA reads as TGTGCCAGCAGCCAAGAAAGTCCCCGGGAACCTAATGAAAAACTGTTTTTT.

V usage is TRBV18 and J usage is TRBJ2-7; 9 nucleotides align to TRBD1. Trimming removed 4 bases from V and 2 bases from J; junction bases left unmatched: 6. The length of the CDR3 is 15 residues. In germline, CDR1 is KGHSH, CDR2 LQKENI. DNA for the CDR3: TGTGCCAGCTCACGCACAGGGGGCTATACCTACGAGCAGTACTTC. Translated: CASSRTGGYTYEQYF.

This sequence joins TRBV7-9 and TRBJ1-2; 10 nucleotides line up with TRBD1. With 4 bases clipped from V and 3 bases from J, the junction kept 5 bases outside the gene matches. CDR1 SEHNR and CDR2 FQNEAQ come from the germline V gene (reference sequence). This CDR3 comprises 15 residues. This CDR3 reads CASSSGQGGDYGYTF. The CDR3 DNA sequence: TGTGCCAGCAGCTCCGGACAGGGGGGAGACTATGGCTACACCTTC.

V and J are TRBV9 and TRBJ2-2, with D perhaps TRBD1 (5 bases). This CDR3 is built from 17 residues. The V and J ends lost 0 bases and 0 bases respectively, with 12 bases between them. Germline CDR1 and CDR2: SGDLS and YYNGEE. The CDR3: CASSVELWTPNTGELFF. As DNA, the CDR3 is TGTGCCAGCAGCGTAGAACTTTGGACACCGAACACCGGGGAGCTGTTTTTT.

V is TRBV27 and J is TRBJ2-5, with D possibly TRBD1 on 6 matching bases. This CDR3 spans 13 amino acids. Per germline, CDR1 MNHEY and CDR2 SMNVEV (reference sequence). The ends were cut back, 3 bases at V and 9 bases at J, with 14 bases in the middle. The CDR3 is CASSFALKGAQYF. The CDR3 nucleotides are TGTGCCAGCAGTTTCGCCCTAAAGGGGGCCCAGTACTTC.

The chain recombines TRBV27 with TRBJ2-7, with D perhaps TRBD1 (6 bases). V lost 3 bases and J 0 bases, leaving 9 bases between the germline ends. This CDR3 is 14 amino acids long. Germline V gene lookup returns CDR1 MNHEY and CDR2 SMNVEV (reference sequence). This chain's CDR3 is CASSFYRDSYEQYF. The CDR3 nucleotides read TGTGCCAGCAGTTTCTACAGGGACTCCTACGAGCAGTACTTC.

This clone appeared once. This chain connects TRBV7-9 to TRBJ2-5; D is possibly TRBD1 (5 bases). Trimming shortened V by 5 bases and J by 2 bases, and 15 bases separated the two germline ends. Germline V CDR1 and CDR2: SEHNR, FQNEAQ (reference sequence). The CDR3 totals 15 residues. The CDR3 loop reads CASSRAQGGQETQYF. The CDR3 coding sequence is TGTGCCAGCAGCCGTGCGCAGGGTGGGCAAGAGACCCAGTACTTC.

The chain is built from TRBV12-3 or TRBV12-4 and TRBJ1-1; the D gene is possibly TRBD1 (5 bases). The V end lost 7 bases, the J end lost 10 bases, and 13 bases lay between the germline ends. The CDR3 is made up of 11 amino acids. The CDR3 region has the DNA TGTGCCAGCACCGATCGGGGGGTAGCTTTCTTT. Protein: CASTDRGVAFF.

The chain couples TRBV2 to TRBJ2-7, with D tentatively TRBD1 (6 bases). Germline values: CDR1 SNHLY, CDR2 FYNNEI. The CDR3 contains 12 residues. Trimming took 6 bases from V and 6 from J, leaving 12 bases between them. CDR3 protein: CASSSTGGEQYF. CDR3 nucleotide sequence: TGTGCCAGCAGCTCGACAGGTGGCGAGCAGTACTTC.

The chain links TRBV24-1 to TRBJ2-3, with TRBD2 identical over 8 bases. From germline, CDR1 is KGHDR and CDR2 SFDVKD. With 3 bases clipped from V and 4 bases from J, the junction kept 14 bases outside the gene matches. The CDR3 runs 18 residues. CDR3 sequence: CATSDLAGTSSSPDTQYF. CDR3 nucleotides: TGTGCCACCAGTGATCTCGCTGGGACTAGTTCCTCGCCAGATACGCAGTATTTT.

This sequence joins TRBV10-3 and TRBJ1-4; the D gene is possibly TRBD1 (5 bases). CDR3 length: 15 residues. Trimming pared 0 bases from V and 4 bases from J, leaving 9 bases between. The V gene's germline CDR1 is ENHRY and CDR2 SYGVKD. The CDR3, as DNA: TGTGCCATCAGTGAGTCTGGGCAGGGTAATGAAAAACTGTTTTTT. Translation gives CAISESGQGNEKLFF.

The V call is TRBV10-3, the J call TRBJ2-7; D is unclear. V lost 3 bases and J 4 bases, leaving 13 bases between the germline ends. The length of the CDR3 is 14 residues. Germline CDR1 and CDR2: ENHRY and SYGVKD. In DNA, the CDR3 is TGTGCCATCAGTGATATCCTCCTCGGGTACGAGCAGTACTTC. Protein: CAISDILLGYEQYF.

This clone was picked up one time. V gene TRBV27 combines with J gene TRBJ1-2; D might be TRBD1 (5 bases). Germline V gene sequence: CDR1 MNHEY, CDR2 SMNVEV (reference sequence). The CDR3 runs to 14 residues. V lost 6 bases, J lost 3 bases, and 14 bases lay in between. The CDR3 protein is CASRDPGHYYGYTF. CDR3 nucleotide sequence: TGTGCCAGCAGGGACCCAGGACACTACTATGGCTACACCTTC.

The chain joins TRBV6-5 to TRBJ2-4; possible D gene TRBD2, 5 bases. Germline V gene sequence: CDR1 MNHEY, CDR2 SVGAGI. The CDR3 is 15 amino acids. The germline V and J ends were trimmed by 5 bases and 2 bases, with 13 bases remaining between them. As DNA, the CDR3 is TGTGCCAGCAGTCCCGAGGGAGCGTCCAAAAACATTCAGTACTTC. Translating it yields CASSPEGASKNIQYF.

The DNA of the CDR3 is TGTGCCAGCAGCCCCATAGCGGCGAGCACCGGGGAGCTGTTTTTT. It translates to CASSPIAASTGELFF. This chain joins TRBV7-3 and TRBJ2-2, with D tentatively TRBD2 (6 bases). The CDR3 runs 15 residues. Trimming pared 5 bases from V and 4 bases from J, leaving 14 bases between. Germline values: CDR1 SGHTA, CDR2 FQGTGA.

V is TRBV6-2 or TRBV6-3 and J is TRBJ2-1, with 12 bases matching TRBD2. This CDR3 spans 15 amino acids. Germline assignment: CDR1 MNHEY and CDR2 SVGEGT. V lost 5 bases and J lost 3; bases outside the gene matches: 2. The DNA of the CDR3 is TGTGCCAGCAGTCAGGGACTAGCGGGCTACAATGAGCAGTTCTTC. Translated, it gives CASSQGLAGYNEQFF.

This clone was seen only once. The V call is TRBV19, the J call TRBJ1-1; D may be TRBD1 (6 bases). Germline V CDR1 and CDR2: LNHDA, SQIVND (reference sequence). This CDR3 has 14 residues. V shed 7 bases and J shed 5 bases, with 17 bases lying between them. The CDR3 spells CASNFGGQETEAFF. The CDR3 bases are TGTGCCAGTAATTTCGGGGGGCAAGAAACTGAAGCTTTCTTT.

The chain uses TRBV7-9 and TRBJ1-4; TRBD1 agrees at 9 bases. In germline, CDR1 is SEHNR, CDR2 FQNEAQ (reference sequence). The CDR3 runs 18 residues. V was clipped by 0 bases and J by 5 bases; unmatched bases: 10. CDR3 nucleotides: TGTGCCAGCAGCTTAGCTGCTTCGGCGGGACAGGGCAATGAAAAACTGTTTTTT. Protein: CASSLAASAGQGNEKLFF.

This sequence joins TRBV6-2 or TRBV6-3 and TRBJ1-1; the D gene is possibly TRBD1 (6 bases). The CDR3 has 16 residues. Trimming removed 2 bases from V and 6 bases from J, with 19 bases in between. Per germline, CDR1 MNHEY and CDR2 SVGEGT. CDR3 nucleotides: TGTGCCAGCAGTTACCGACTCACGGACAGAAAGTCTGAAGCTTTCTTT. It is translated as CASSYRLTDRKSEAFF.

The chain links TRBV15 to TRBJ1-6; 7 bases fit TRBD1. V shed 2 bases and J 10 bases; nucleotides not matched to a gene: 8. Germline CDR1 and CDR2: LNHNV and YYDKDF (reference sequence). The CDR3 totals 15 residues. CDR3 in amino acids: CATSRPGTALSPLHF. DNA of the CDR3: TGTGCCACCAGCAGACCTGGGACAGCCTTATCACCCCTCCACTTT.

The V gene is TRBV19, the J gene TRBJ1-5; 7 nucleotides line up with TRBD1. J lost 6 bases, V lost 9 bases, and 11 bases had no gene match. Germline V CDR1 and CDR2: LNHDA, SQIVND (reference sequence). The length of the CDR3 is 14 residues. The chain's CDR3 is CASRRGQGSQPQHF. CDR3 nucleotide sequence: TGTGCCAGCCGAAGGGGGCAGGGGAGTCAGCCCCAGCATTTT.

The J gene is TRBJ2-1, the V gene TRBV7-7, with 10 nucleotides matching TRBD2. With 8 bases clipped from V and 4 bases from J, the junction kept 8 bases outside the gene matches. Germline CDR1 SSHAT, CDR2 FNYEAQ (reference sequence). The CDR3 loop spans 15 amino acids. CDR3 residues: CASVKAGGPYNEQFF. The CDR3 bases are TGTGCCAGCGTGAAAGCGGGGGGGCCGTACAATGAGCAGTTCTTC. Supplemented by reference TRBV7-7 and TRBJ2-1, the full variable domain reads GAGVSQSPRYKVTKRGQDVTLRCDPISSHATLYWYQQALGQGPEFLTYFNYEAQPDKSGLPSDRFSAERPEGSISTLTIQRTEQRDSAMYRCASVKAGGPYNEQFFGPGTRLTVL.

This clone has a handful of counts. The rearrangement uses TRBV29-1 and TRBJ1-1, with a tentative D call TRBD1 (5 bases). Trimming left V 4 bases short and J 4 bases short, with 7 bases between. This CDR3 has 11 amino acids. Germline V gene data show CDR1 as SQVTM and CDR2 as ANQGSEA. CDR3: CSVGGGTEAFF. The CDR3 DNA reads TGCAGCGTTGGGGGGGGCACTGAAGCTTTCTTT.